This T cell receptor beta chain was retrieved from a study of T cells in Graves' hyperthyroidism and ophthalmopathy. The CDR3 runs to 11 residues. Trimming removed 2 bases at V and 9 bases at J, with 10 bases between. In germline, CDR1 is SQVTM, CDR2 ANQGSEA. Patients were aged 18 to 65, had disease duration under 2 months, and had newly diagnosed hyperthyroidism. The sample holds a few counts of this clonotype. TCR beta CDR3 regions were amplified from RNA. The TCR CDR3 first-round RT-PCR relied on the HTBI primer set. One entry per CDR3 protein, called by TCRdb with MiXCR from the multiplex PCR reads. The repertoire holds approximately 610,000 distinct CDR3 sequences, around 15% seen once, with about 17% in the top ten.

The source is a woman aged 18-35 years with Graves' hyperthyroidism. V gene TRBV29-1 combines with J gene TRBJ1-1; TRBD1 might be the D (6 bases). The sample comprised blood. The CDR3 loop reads CSVERQGKAFF. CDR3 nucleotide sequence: TGCAGCGTTGAACGGCAGGGGAAAGCTTTCTTT.